This T cell receptor beta chain was documented in a study of cytomegalovirus exposure and HLA in healthy donors. Whole-study findings and limits: The authors enumerated around 150 TCR beta chains as linked to cytomegalovirus. In a later analysis, first-cohort TCR clusters were found to tend to co-occur in the 130 or so validation repertoires. Across donors, most TCRs were seen rarely, yet some public ones were widespread.

Data came from immunoSEQ multiplex PCR; TCRdb stores just in-frame clones and leaves some out. The sample carries more than 150,000 clones, more than 70% recorded once. The J segment lost 2 bases and the V segment lost 10 bases, leaving 14 bases of the junction unmatched. The CDR3 has 16 residues. CDR1 and CDR2 (germline): SNHLY, FYNNEI. On this clone: Its cognate antigen is unknown.

The donors were members of the roughly 120-subject validation cohort (separate from the roughly 700-subject first cohort). Sequenced sample: PBMCs. This sequence originates from a man aged 18-30 years in good health and CMV-seronegative. This chain links TRBV2 with TRBJ2-3; 8 nucleotides match TRBD1. The CDR3 is CAIGQGIFEPTDTQYF. The DNA of the CDR3 is TGTGCCATAGGACAGGGAATATTCGAGCCCACAGATACGCAGTATTTT.